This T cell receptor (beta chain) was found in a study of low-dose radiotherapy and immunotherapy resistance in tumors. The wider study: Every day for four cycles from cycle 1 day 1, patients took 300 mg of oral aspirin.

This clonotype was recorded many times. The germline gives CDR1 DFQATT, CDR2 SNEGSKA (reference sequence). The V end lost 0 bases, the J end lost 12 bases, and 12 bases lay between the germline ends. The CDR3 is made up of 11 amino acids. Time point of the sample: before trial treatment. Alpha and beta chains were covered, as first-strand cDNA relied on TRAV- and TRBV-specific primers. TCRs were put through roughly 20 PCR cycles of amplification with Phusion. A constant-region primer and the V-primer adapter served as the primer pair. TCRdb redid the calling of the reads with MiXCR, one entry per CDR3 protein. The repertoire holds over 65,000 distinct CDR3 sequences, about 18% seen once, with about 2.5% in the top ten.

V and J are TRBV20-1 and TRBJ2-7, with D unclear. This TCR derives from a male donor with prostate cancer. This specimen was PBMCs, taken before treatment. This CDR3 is CSARDPRALYF. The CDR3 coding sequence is TGCAGTGCTAGAGACCCCCGGGCTCTGTACTTC.